This TCR beta chain was identified during a study of CD8 T cells in Susac syndrome. Blood CD8+ and CD4+ T cells underwent high-throughput TCR beta sequencing. Germline V gene sequence: CDR1 SGHTA, CDR2 FQGTGA. The V gene lost 6 bases and the J gene lost 2 bases, with 16 bases spanning the gap. This CDR3 is 16 amino acids long. The RNA, about 0.5 to 1 ug, was put through reverse transcription using random hexamers. Amplification of TCR beta CDR3 was carried out by immunoSEQ multiplex PCR, which covered 54 Vbeta and 13 Jbeta segments. TCRdb called the immunoSEQ multiplex PCR reads again in MiXCR, with one record for every CDR3 protein. The table shows around 180,000 distinct CDR3 sequences, with under 95% occurring only once.

Specimen: CD4+ T cells from PBMCs. The chain employs TRBV7-3 and TRBJ2-2, with D perhaps being TRBD1 or TRBD2 (5 bases each). The receptor was derived from a human donor with multiple sclerosis. The CDR3 region is CASSPNMGPNTGELFF. CDR3 sequence (DNA): TGTGCCAGCAGTCCAAATATGGGACCAAACACCGGGGAGCTGTTTTTT.